One and the same sample provided the 20 T cell receptor beta chains below, sequenced in a study of cytomegalovirus exposure and HLA in healthy donors. The primer mix had 60 Vbeta and 13 Jbeta primers. The method was immunoSEQ multiplex PCR; TCRdb's version includes in-frame clones alone and lacks a portion of them. The sample shows 140,000 to 150,000 clones, 76% of them seen only once. Sequencing was done on a sample of PBMCs. The origin of the receptors is a woman aged 40 to 50 in good health and CMV-seronegative.

The chain uses TRBV19 and TRBJ2-7; no firm D call. Trimming pared 4 bases from V and 0 bases from J, leaving 13 bases between. The CDR3 consists of 15 residues. CDR1 and CDR2 from the germline V gene are LNHDA and SQIVND (reference sequence). The CDR3 bases are TGTGCCAGTAGTACCTCGCAGGCCACCTCCTACGAGCAGTACTTC. This codes for CASSTSQATSYEQYF.

The chain uses TRBV15 and TRBJ2-5; 8 bases match TRBD2. This CDR3 region has 15 residues. Germline values: CDR1 LNHNV, CDR2 YYDKDF (reference sequence). The V segment lost 0 bases and the J segment 5 bases; nucleotides outside the gene matches: 5. CDR3 residues: CATSRDSGEGETQYF. CDR3 sequence (DNA): TGTGCCACCAGCAGAGATAGCGGGGAGGGGGAGACCCAGTACTTC.

This clone was picked up a small number of times. The chain uses TRBV13 and TRBJ2-3; TRBD1 is a possible D gene (5 bases). The CDR3 has 15 residues. Germline lookup yields CDR1 PRHDT and CDR2 FYEKMQ (reference sequence). Trimming shortened V by 7 bases and J by 2 bases, and 16 bases separated the two germline ends. The CDR3 region has the DNA TGTGCCAGCACGCCCCCTCAGGGAACCACAGATACGCAGTATTTT. Protein sequence: CASTPPQGTTDTQYF. Supplemented by reference TRBV13 and TRBJ2-3, the full variable domain reads AAGVIQSPRHLIKEKRETATLKCYPIPRHDTVYWYQQGPGQDPQFLISFYEKMQSDKGSIPDRFSAQQFSDYHSELNMSSLELGDSALYFCASTPPQGTTDTQYFGPGTRLTVL.

The CDR3 spells CASRGGAINTEAFF. DNA for the CDR3: TGCGCCAGCAGGGGGGGGGCTATTAACACTGAAGCTTTCTTT. The rearrangement uses TRBV5-1 and TRBJ1-1, with D tentatively TRBD1 (6 bases). The CDR3 has 14 residues. V lost 5 bases to trimming and J lost 2 bases, with 13 bases between them. The V gene's germline CDR1 is SGHRS and CDR2 YFSETQ. Based on the CDR3 plus reference TRBV5-1 and TRBJ1-1, the full variable domain is KAGVTQTPRYLIKTRGQQVTLSCSPISGHRSVSWYQQTPGQGLQFLFEYFSETQRNKGNFPGRFSGRQFSNSRSEMNVSTLELGDSALYLCASRGGAINTEAFFGQGTRLTVV.

The chain couples TRBV6-5 to TRBJ1-3; 7 bases align to TRBD1. The ends lost 0 bases at V and 0 bases at J; junction bases unmatched: 2. The CDR3 contains 16 residues. Germline CDR1 and CDR2: MNHEY and SVGAGI. This CDR3 reads CASSYSQGSSGNTIYF. DNA of the CDR3: TGTGCCAGCAGTTACTCACAGGGGAGCTCTGGAAACACCATATATTTT.

This clone turned up a few times. The genes are TRBV5-6 and TRBJ1-5; D unclear. Germline CDR1 and CDR2: SGHDT and YYEEEE. V lost 2 bases and J 9 bases, leaving 12 bases between the germline ends. This CDR3 has 13 residues. The CDR3 coding sequence is TGTGCCAGCAGCTTTAATCCGGACTCGCCCCAGCATTTT. Translation gives CASSFNPDSPQHF.

The chain employs TRBV5-1 and TRBJ2-7, with 7 positions matching TRBD1. The CDR3 loop spans 16 amino acids. V lost 5 bases, J lost 6 bases, and 17 bases stayed unmatched. Looked up from germline, CDR1 is SGHRS and CDR2 is YFSETQ. The CDR3 sequence is CASRSPPTGAGGEQYF. CDR3 sequence (DNA): TGCGCCAGCAGATCACCCCCCACAGGGGCTGGCGGCGAGCAGTACTTC.

This clone came up a few times. The chain recombines TRBV6-1 with TRBJ1-4; D possibly corresponds to TRBD1 (6 bases). This CDR3 has 14 amino acids. Germline-derived CDR1 and CDR2 are MNHNS and SASEGT. Trimming left V 6 bases short and J 4 bases short, with 12 bases between. CDR3 in amino acids: CASRNRDNNEKLFF. CDR3 DNA sequence: TGTGCCAGCAGGAACCGGGACAATAATGAAAAACTGTTTTTT.

The chain employs TRBV6-5 and TRBJ2-1, with a weak D call TRBD2 (5 bases). Trimming removed 6 bases at V and 0 bases at J, with 12 bases between. This CDR3 comprises 15 residues. The germline V gene encodes CDR1 MNHEY and CDR2 SVGAGI. The CDR3 loop reads CASSPRAVSYNEQFF. Written as DNA, the CDR3 is TGTGCCAGCAGCCCGAGGGCGGTCTCCTACAATGAGCAGTTCTTC.

The rearrangement links TRBV5-1 to TRBJ2-2; possibly TRBD2 for D (5 bases). V dropped 1 base and J dropped 6 bases, with 7 bases sitting between them. The CDR3 has 13 amino acids. Germline assignment: CDR1 SGHRS and CDR2 YFSETQ. CDR3 nucleotides: TGCGCCAGCAGCTTGTTAGCGTCCGGGGAGCTGTTTTTT. Translated, it gives CASSLLASGELFF.

The chain carries TRBV2 and TRBJ1-1, with 8 bases that match TRBD1. Germline CDR1 reads SNHLY; CDR2 reads FYNNEI. V lost 6 bases and J lost 4; bases outside the gene matches: 13. CDR3 length equals 16 residues. DNA of the CDR3: TGTGCCAGCAGATCTACAGGGGGGGCTTTGCTCACTGAAGCTTTCTTT. Its translation: CASRSTGGALLTEAFF.

CDR3 loop: CASSFQQGLNTEAFF. The CDR3 region has the DNA TGCGCCAGCAGCTTCCAACAGGGGTTGAACACTGAAGCTTTCTTT. V and J are TRBV5-1 and TRBJ1-1; the match to TRBD1 covers 7 bases. Unmatched junction bases numbered 4, after V lost 2 bases and J lost 0 bases. Germline V gene sequence: CDR1 SGHRS, CDR2 YFSETQ. The CDR3 loop spans 15 amino acids. Looking up the rest from reference TRBV5-1 and TRBJ1-1 gives the full variable domain: KAGVTQTPRYLIKTRGQQVTLSCSPISGHRSVSWYQQTPGQGLQFLFEYFSETQRNKGNFPGRFSGRQFSNSRSEMNVSTLELGDSALYLCASSFQQGLNTEAFFGQGTRLTVV.

The chain employs TRBV5-1 and TRBJ2-3, with 12 positions matching TRBD2. The CDR3 has 16 residues. V lost 0 bases to trimming and J lost 4 bases; unmatched junction nucleotides: 3. Germline CDR1 is SGHRS and CDR2 is YFSETQ. For the CDR3, the DNA is TGCGCCAGCAGCTTGGCGCTAGCGGGGGGGCCAGATACGCAGTATTTT. Translation: CASSLALAGGPDTQYF.

This chain connects TRBV10-1 to TRBJ2-7; tentative D call: TRBD1 (5 bases). Trimming removed 4 bases at V and 1 base at J, with 11 bases between. CDR1 and CDR2 from the germline V gene are WNHNN and SYGVQD (reference sequence). The CDR3 sequence is 14 residues long. DNA for the CDR3: TGCGCCAGCAGTGCAGGGTTTGTGTCCTACGAGCAGTACTTC. This codes for CASSAGFVSYEQYF.

This chain links TRBV5-1 with TRBJ1-1; D gene unclear. Looked up from germline, CDR1 is SGHRS and CDR2 is YFSETQ. V lost 1 base to trimming and J lost 3 bases, with 7 bases between them. The CDR3 is 13 amino acids. CDR3 protein: CASSLSVDTEAFF. The CDR3 DNA reads TGCGCCAGCAGCTTGTCGGTGGACACTGAAGCTTTCTTT.

The chain couples TRBV5-1 to TRBJ2-3, with 14 bases fitting TRBD2. This CDR3 has 19 amino acids. Germline V CDR1 and CDR2: SGHRS, YFSETQ. Trimming took 1 base from V and 2 from J; bases not matched to a gene: 9. This CDR3 is CASSLTPGLAGELTDTQYF. The CDR3 region has the DNA TGCGCCAGCAGCTTGACGCCGGGACTAGCGGGGGAGCTCACAGATACGCAGTATTTT.

V usage is TRBV7-9 and J usage is TRBJ2-5; TRBD1 matches at 7 bases. CDR1 is SEHNR and CDR2 is FQNEAQ in the germline V gene (reference sequence). V was pared by 5 bases and J by 1 base, with 4 bases of the junction left unmatched. The CDR3 runs to 14 residues. CDR3 loop: CASSPGQAQETQYF. The CDR3 nucleotides read TGTGCCAGCAGCCCAGGACAGGCCCAAGAGACCCAGTACTTC.

The rearrangement uses TRBV2 and TRBJ1-1; D is perhaps TRBD1 (6 bases). The length of the CDR3 is 14 residues. Trimming removed 6 bases at V and 1 base at J, with 12 bases between. Germline loops: CDR1 SNHLY, CDR2 FYNNEI. Here the CDR3 DNA reads TGTGCCAGCAGGATAGGACAGACGAACACTGAAGCTTTCTTT. It codes for CASRIGQTNTEAFF.

The chain couples TRBV7-8 to TRBJ1-1; D might be TRBD1 (6 bases). Germline V gene data show CDR1 as SGHVS and CDR2 as FQNEAQ. The CDR3 spans 17 residues. The V end lost 3 bases, the J end lost 2 bases, and 19 bases lay between the germline ends. The CDR3 DNA reads as TGTGCCAGCAGCTTCCCACAGGGAAGCCCGAAAAACACTGAAGCTTTCTTT. Translation gives CASSFPQGSPKNTEAFF.

This clone was counted once. This rearrangement joins TRBV28 to TRBJ1-5, with 9 bases aligning to TRBD1. Looked up from germline, CDR1 is MDHEN and CDR2 is SYDVKM. V trimming: 6 bases; J trimming: 7 bases; junction bases outside the gene matches: 10. This CDR3 comprises 15 residues. The chain's CDR3 is CASRPTTGGGQPQHF. The CDR3 DNA follows: TGTGCCAGCAGACCAACAACAGGGGGCGGACAGCCCCAGCATTTT. Filled out from reference TRBV28 and TRBJ1-5, the complete variable domain reads DVKVTQSSRYLVKRTGEKVFLECVQDMDHENMFWYRQDPGLGLRLIYFSYDVKMKEKGDIPEGYSVSREKKERFSLILESASTNQTSMYLCASRPTTGGGQPQHFGDGTRLSIL.